This T cell receptor beta chain was identified in a study of cytomegalovirus exposure and HLA in healthy donors. Study-wide results and limits: Apart from CMV serostatus, no immune exposure information was available. Upon later analysis, TCR association rates were observed to vary by HLA locus, being highest for DRB1 and lowest for HLA-C.

The PCR ran on 60 Vbeta and 13 Jbeta primers. Method: immunoSEQ multiplex PCR; TCRdb's copy keeps in-frame clones and lacks some. The sample has approximately 110,000 clones, 69% seen once. V lost 6 bases, J lost 4 bases, and 7 bases stayed unmatched. The germline V gene has CDR1 MNHEY and CDR2 SVGAGI. This CDR3 has 14 residues. A note on this clone: Antigen: not known.

Specimen: PBMCs. The source is a young man in good health and CMV-seronegative. The rearrangement links TRBV6-5 to TRBJ2-7; TRBD1 aligns across 9 bases. CDR3 nucleotides: TGTGCCAGCAGGAACAGGGGGCTCAGATACGAGCAGTACTTC. As protein: CASRNRGLRYEQYF.